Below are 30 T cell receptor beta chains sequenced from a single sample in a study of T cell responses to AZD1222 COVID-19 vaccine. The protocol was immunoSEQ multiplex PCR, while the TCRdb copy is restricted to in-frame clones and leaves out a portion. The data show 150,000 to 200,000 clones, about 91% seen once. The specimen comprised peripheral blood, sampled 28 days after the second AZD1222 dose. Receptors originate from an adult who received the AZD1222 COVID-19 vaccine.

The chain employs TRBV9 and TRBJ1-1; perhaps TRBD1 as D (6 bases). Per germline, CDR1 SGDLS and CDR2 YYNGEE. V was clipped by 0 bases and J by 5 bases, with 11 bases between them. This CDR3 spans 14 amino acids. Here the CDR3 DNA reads TGTGCCAGCAGCGTAGAGGGGGGTGGTACTGAAGCTTTCTTT. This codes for CASSVEGGGTEAFF.

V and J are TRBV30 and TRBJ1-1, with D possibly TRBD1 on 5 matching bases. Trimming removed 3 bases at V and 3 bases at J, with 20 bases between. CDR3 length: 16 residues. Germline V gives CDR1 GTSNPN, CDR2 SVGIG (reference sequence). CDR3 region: CAWSMISGAPHTEAFF. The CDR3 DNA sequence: TGTGCCTGGAGCATGATAAGCGGGGCCCCTCACACTGAAGCTTTCTTT.

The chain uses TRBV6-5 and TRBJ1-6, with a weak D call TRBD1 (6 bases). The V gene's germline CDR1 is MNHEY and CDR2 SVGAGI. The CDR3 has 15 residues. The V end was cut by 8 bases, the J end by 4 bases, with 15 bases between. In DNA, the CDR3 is TGTGCCAGCGCACAGGGACGTGGTTATAATTCACCCCTCCACTTT. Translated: CASAQGRGYNSPLHF.

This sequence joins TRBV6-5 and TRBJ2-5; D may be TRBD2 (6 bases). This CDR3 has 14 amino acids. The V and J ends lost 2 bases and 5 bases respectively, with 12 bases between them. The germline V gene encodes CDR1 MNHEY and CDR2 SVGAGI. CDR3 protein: CASSYMEGAETQYF. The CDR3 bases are TGTGCCAGCAGTTACATGGAGGGCGCGGAGACCCAGTACTTC.

CDR3 sequence: CASSFRAGHPTRGYTF. CDR3 bases: TGTGCCAGCAGCTTTAGGGCGGGACACCCAACCAGGGGCTACACCTTC. The chain uses TRBV13 and TRBJ1-2, with a tentative D call TRBD1 (6 bases). V was cut by 3 bases and J by 8 bases, with 22 bases left in between. Germline lookup yields CDR1 PRHDT and CDR2 FYEKMQ (reference sequence). This CDR3 has 16 amino acids.

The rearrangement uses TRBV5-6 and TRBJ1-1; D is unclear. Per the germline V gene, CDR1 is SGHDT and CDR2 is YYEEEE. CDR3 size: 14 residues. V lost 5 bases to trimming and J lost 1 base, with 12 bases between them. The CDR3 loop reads CASRGMGSNTEAFF. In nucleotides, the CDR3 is TGTGCCAGCAGGGGGATGGGGTCGAACACTGAAGCTTTCTTT.

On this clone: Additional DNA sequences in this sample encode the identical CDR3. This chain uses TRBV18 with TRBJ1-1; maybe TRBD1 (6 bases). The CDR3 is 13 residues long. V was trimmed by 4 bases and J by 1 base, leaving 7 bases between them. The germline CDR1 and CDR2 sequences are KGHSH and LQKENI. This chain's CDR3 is CASSQGQNTEAFF. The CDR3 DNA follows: TGTGCCAGCTCACAGGGACAGAACACTGAAGCTTTCTTT.

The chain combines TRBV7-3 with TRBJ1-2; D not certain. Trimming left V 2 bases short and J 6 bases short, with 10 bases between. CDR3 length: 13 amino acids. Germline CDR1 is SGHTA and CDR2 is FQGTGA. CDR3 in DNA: TGTGCCAGCAGCTTAGCAGGATCTGATGGCTACACCTTC. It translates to CASSLAGSDGYTF. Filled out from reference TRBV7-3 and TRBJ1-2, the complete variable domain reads GAGVSQTPSNKVTEKGKYVELRCDPISGHTALYWYRQSLGQGPEFLIYFQGTGAADDSGLPNDRFFAVRPEGSVSTLKIQRTERGDSAVYLCASSLAGSDGYTFGSGTRLTVV.

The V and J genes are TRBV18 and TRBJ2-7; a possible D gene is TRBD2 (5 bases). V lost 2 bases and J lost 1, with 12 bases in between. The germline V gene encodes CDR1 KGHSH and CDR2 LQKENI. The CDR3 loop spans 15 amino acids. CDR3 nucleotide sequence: TGTGCCAGCTCACCAGGAGGCTTCTCGTCCTACGAGCAGTACTTC. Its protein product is CASSPGGFSSYEQYF.

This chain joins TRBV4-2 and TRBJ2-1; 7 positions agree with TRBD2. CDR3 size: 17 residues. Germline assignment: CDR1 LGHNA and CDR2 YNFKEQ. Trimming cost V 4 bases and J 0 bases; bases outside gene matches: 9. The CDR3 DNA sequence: TGTGCCAGCAGCCCCCCAGGGAGGGCGCTCTCCTACAATGAGCAGTTCTTC. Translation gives CASSPPGRALSYNEQFF.

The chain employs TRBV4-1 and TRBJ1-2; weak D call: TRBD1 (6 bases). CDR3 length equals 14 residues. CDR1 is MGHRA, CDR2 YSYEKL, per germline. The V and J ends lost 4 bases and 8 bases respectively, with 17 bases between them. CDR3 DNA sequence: TGCGCCAGCAGCCGAACCGGGACAAGCGGCGGCTACACCTTC. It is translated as CASSRTGTSGGYTF.

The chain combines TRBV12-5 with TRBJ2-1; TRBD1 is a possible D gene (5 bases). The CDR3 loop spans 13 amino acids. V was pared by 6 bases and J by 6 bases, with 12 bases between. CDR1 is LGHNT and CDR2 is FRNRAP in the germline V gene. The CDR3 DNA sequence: TGTGCTAGTGGACTCGACAGAGCCAATGAGCAGTTCTTC. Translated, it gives CASGLDRANEQFF.

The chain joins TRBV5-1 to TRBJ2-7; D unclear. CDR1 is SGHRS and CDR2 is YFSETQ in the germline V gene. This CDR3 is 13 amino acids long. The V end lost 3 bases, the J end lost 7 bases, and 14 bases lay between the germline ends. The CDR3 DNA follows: TGCGCCAGCAGCTCTCTGTTGGGGTCGGAGCAGTACTTC. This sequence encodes CASSSLLGSEQYF. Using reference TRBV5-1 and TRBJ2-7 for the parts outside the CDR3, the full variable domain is KAGVTQTPRYLIKTRGQQVTLSCSPISGHRSVSWYQQTPGQGLQFLFEYFSETQRNKGNFPGRFSGRQFSNSRSEMNVSTLELGDSALYLCASSSLLGSEQYFGPGTRLTVT.

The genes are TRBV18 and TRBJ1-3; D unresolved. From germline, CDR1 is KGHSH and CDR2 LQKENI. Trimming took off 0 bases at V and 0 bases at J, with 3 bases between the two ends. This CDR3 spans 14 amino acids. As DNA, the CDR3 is TGTGCCAGCTCACCACCGATCTCTGGAAACACCATATATTTT. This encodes CASSPPISGNTIYF. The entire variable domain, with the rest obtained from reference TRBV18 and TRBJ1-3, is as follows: NAGVMQNPRHLVRRRGQEARLRCSPMKGHSHVYWYRQLPEEGLKFMVYLQKENIIDESGMPKERFSAEFPKEGPSILRIQQVVRGDSAAYFCASSPPISGNTIYFGEGSWLTVV.

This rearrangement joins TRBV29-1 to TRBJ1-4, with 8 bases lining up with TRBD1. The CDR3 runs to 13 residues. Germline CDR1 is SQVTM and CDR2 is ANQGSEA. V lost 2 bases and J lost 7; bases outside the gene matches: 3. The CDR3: CSVEQGAVEKLFF. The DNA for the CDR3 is TGCAGCGTTGAACAGGGGGCGGTTGAAAAACTGTTTTTT.

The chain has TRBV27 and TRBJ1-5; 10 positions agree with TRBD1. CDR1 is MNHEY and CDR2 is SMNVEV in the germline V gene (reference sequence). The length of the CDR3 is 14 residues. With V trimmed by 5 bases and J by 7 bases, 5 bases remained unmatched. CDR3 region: CASSPGTGEQPQHF. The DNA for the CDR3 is TGTGCCAGCAGTCCCGGGACAGGGGAACAGCCCCAGCATTTT.

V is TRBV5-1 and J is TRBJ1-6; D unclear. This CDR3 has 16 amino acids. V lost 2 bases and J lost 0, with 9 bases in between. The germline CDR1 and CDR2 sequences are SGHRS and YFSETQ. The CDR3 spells CASSFREYSYNSPLHF. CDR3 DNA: TGCGCCAGCAGCTTTAGAGAGTACTCCTATAATTCACCCCTCCACTTT.

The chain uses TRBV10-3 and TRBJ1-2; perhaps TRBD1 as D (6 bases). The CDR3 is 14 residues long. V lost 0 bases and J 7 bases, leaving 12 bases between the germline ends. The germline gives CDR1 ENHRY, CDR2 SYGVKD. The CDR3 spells CAISESPGAAGYTF. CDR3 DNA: TGTGCCATCAGTGAGTCGCCGGGGGCGGCTGGCTACACCTTC.

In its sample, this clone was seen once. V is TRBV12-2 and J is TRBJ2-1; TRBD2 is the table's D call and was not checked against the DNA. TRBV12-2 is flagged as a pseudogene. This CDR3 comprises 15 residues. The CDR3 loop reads CASRLWRRAYNEQFF. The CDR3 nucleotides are TGTGCAAGTCGCTTGTGGCGGCGAGCTTACAATGAGCAGTTCTTC.

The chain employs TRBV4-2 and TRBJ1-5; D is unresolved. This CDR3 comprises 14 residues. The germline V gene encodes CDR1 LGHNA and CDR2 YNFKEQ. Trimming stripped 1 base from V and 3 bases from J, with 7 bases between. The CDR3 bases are TGTGCCAGCAGCCAAGCCCAGACCAATCAGCCCCAGCATTTT. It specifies CASSQAQTNQPQHF.

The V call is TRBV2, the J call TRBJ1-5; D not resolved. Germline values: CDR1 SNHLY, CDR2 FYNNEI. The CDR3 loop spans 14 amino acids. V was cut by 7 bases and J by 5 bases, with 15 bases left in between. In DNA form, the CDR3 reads TGTGCCAGCACCCCGCCGAGAAGTTATCAGCCCCAGCATTTT. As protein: CASTPPRSYQPQHF.

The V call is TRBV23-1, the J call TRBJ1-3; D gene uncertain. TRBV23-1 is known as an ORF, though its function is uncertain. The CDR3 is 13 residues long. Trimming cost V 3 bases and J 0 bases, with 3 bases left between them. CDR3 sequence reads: CASSQNSGNTIYF. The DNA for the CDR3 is TGCGCCAGCAGTCAGAACTCTGGAAACACCATATATTTT.

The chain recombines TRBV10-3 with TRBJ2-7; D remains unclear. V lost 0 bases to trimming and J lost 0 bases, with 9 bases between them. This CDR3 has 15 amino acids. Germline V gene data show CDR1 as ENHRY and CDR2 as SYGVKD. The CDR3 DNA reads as TGTGCCATCAGTGAGTCGACGATGAGCTCCTACGAGCAGTACTTC. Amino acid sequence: CAISESTMSSYEQYF.

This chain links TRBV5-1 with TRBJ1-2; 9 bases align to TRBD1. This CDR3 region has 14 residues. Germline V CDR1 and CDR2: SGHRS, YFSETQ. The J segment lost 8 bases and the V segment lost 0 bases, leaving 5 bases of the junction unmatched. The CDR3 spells CASSLEGQGSGYTF. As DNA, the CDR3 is TGCGCCAGCAGCTTGGAGGGACAGGGATCCGGCTACACCTTC.

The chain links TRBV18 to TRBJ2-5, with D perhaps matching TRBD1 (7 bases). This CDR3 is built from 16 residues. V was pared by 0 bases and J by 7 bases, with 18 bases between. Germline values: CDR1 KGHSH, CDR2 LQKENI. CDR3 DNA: TGTGCCAGCTCACCACCGGGGGGACAGTTGGGGCGGACCCAGTACTTC. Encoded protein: CASSPPGGQLGRTQYF.

The CDR3 loop reads CASSLPAGANVLTF. CDR3 coding DNA: TGTGCCAGCAGCTTGCCCGCTGGGGCCAACGTCCTGACTTTC. The chain links TRBV5-6 to TRBJ2-6, with D hard to call. V lost 1 base and J lost 2, with 4 bases in between. The CDR3 has 14 amino acids. CDR1 and CDR2 from the germline V gene are SGHDT and YYEEEE.

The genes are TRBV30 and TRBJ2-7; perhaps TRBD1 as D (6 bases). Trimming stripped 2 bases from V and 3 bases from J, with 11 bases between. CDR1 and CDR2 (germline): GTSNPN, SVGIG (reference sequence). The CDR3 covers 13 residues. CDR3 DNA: TGTGCCTGGAGTATCGGGACATACTACGAGCAGTACTTC. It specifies CAWSIGTYYEQYF.

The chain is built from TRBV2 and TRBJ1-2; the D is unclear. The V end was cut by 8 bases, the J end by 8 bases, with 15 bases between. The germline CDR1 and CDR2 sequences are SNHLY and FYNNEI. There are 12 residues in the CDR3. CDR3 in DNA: TGTGCCAGCGTCTGGTCAGAAGAAGGCTACACCTTC. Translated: CASVWSEEGYTF.

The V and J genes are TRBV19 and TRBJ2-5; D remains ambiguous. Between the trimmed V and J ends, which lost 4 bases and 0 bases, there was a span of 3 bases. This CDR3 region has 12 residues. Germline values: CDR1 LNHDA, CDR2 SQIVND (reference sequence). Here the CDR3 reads CASSKHQETQYF. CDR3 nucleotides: TGTGCCAGTAGTAAACACCAAGAGACCCAGTACTTC. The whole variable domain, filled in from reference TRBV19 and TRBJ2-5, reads DGGITQSPKYLFRKEGQNVTLSCEQNLNHDAMYWYRQDPGQGLRLIYYSQIVNDFQKGDIAEGYSVSREKKESFPLTVTSAQKNPTAFYLCASSKHQETQYFGPGTRLLVL.

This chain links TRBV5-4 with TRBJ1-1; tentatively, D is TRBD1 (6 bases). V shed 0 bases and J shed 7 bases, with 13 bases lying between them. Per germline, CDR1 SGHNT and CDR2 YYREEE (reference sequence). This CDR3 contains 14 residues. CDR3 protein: CASSLGQDTREAFF. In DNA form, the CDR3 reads TGTGCCAGCAGCTTGGGACAGGATACACGTGAAGCTTTCTTT.